The rows below give T cell receptor beta chains drawn from one sample of a study of blood T cell repertoires in COVID-19. Some clones are missing from TCRdb's copy, which holds only in-frame ones; the method was immunoSEQ multiplex PCR. This sample has 350,000 or so clones, with roughly nine tenths found just once. Input material: peripheral blood. The receptors here all came from a woman aged 55-70 years with COVID-19, enrolled during active disease. Both conserved end residues are part of each CDR3. D genes are given only for firm matches. The listing skips clone size in some rows; elsewhere it reads once, few, many or a size class.

TRBV7-3,.,TRBJ1-2,.,TGTGCCAGCAGCTTACAGGGTTGGGGCTACACCTTC,CASSLQGWGYTF
TRBV7-8,.,TRBJ1-3,few,TGTGCCAGCAGCCTGGGGGGGCTTGGAAACACCATATATTTT,CASSLGGLGNTIYF
TRBV18,.,TRBJ2-5,.,TGTGCCAGCTCACCTCCAGGGTCTGGGACCCAGTACTTC,CASSPPGSGTQYF
TRBV5-5,.,TRBJ1-5,.,TGTGCCAGCAGCTTGGACAGGGCTGGGTCCCAGCATTTT,CASSLDRAGSQHF
TRBV19,TRBD1,TRBJ1-2,.,TGTGCCAGCCACTCAAAAACGGCAGGGGGATATGGCTACACCTTC,CASHSKTAGGYGYTF
TRBV9,.,TRBJ2-5,.,TGTGCCAGCACCGTACAAGGGGGGGCCGGTGAGACCCAGTACTTC,CASTVQGGAGETQYF
TRBV2,TRBD1,TRBJ2-3,.,TGTGCCAGCAGAGGGGGACAGGGGAATGCAGATACGCAGTATTTT,CASRGGQGNADTQYF
TRBV6-2/TRBV6-3,TRBD1,TRBJ2-7,few,TGTGCCAGCACCCCGGACAGGCTCTACGAGCAGTACTTC,CASTPDRLYEQYF
TRBV6-5,.,TRBJ2-7,.,TGTGCCAGCAGTTACTCGGGGCAGGGCTCCTACGAGCAGTACTTC,CASSYSGQGSYEQYF
TRBV2,TRBD2,TRBJ2-5,.,TGTGCCAGCGCTTTTTTCAAAGCGGGGGGGGTACAAGAGACCCAGTACTTC,CASAFFKAGGVQETQYF
TRBV6-5,.,TRBJ1-4,.,TGTGCCAGCACCTCGAGTGCAACTAATGAAAAACTGTTTTTT,CASTSSATNEKLFF
TRBV9,.,TRBJ1-6,.,TGTGCCAGCAGCGTAGAGTGGGGAGATTCACCCCTCCACTTT,CASSVEWGDSPLHF
TRBV6-6,TRBD1,TRBJ2-7,once,TGTGCCAGCAGTCACAACCTGGACAGGGAGGAGCAGTACTTC,CASSHNLDREEQYF
TRBV6-5,.,TRBJ1-2,.,TGTGCCAGCACTATAGGGGGTTACTATGGCTACACCTTC,CASTIGGYYGYTF
TRBV6-6,.,TRBJ2-7,.,TGTGCCAGCAGTTACTCAGGGGTTGTCAACGAGCAGTACTTC,CASSYSGVVNEQYF
TRBV5-1,TRBD2,TRBJ2-3,.,TGCGCCAGCAGCTTGGCATTGGGCGGGGGGAGCACAGATACGCAGTATTTT,CASSLALGGGSTDTQYF
TRBV6-5,.,TRBJ1-6,.,TGTGCCAGCAAACGCACCCCGGACAGAAATTCACCCCTCCACTTT,CASKRTPDRNSPLHF
TRBV7-8,.,TRBJ1-1,.,TGTGCCAGCAGCTTAGAAGGCAGGGTGGCTTTCTTT,CASSLEGRVAFF
TRBV5-6,TRBD1,TRBJ1-1,.,TGTGCCAGCAGCACGCGGACAGGCGGAGCTTTCTTT,CASSTRTGGAFF
TRBV3-1/TRBV3-2,TRBD2,TRBJ2-7,.,TGTGCCAGCAGCACCATTGGCGGGGGATACGAGCAGTACTTC,CASSTIGGGYEQYF
TRBV7-2,.,TRBJ2-5,.,TGTGCCAGCAGCGCCCGGGAAGTTGGGGAGACCCAGTACTTC,CASSAREVGETQYF
TRBV5-5,.,TRBJ1-1,.,TGTGCCAGCAGCGGCGCGGGGGGTTCCGGGGCTTTCTTT,CASSGAGGSGAFF
TRBV2,.,TRBJ2-7,few,TGTGCCAGCAACGGAGTCCGGACTGGATCCTACGAGCAGTACTTC,CASNGVRTGSYEQYF
TRBV14,TRBD1,TRBJ2-3,.,TGTGCCAGCAGCCAGCCGGACAGGACGAGGACAGATACGCAGTATTTT,CASSQPDRTRTDTQYF
TRBV5-4,.,TRBJ1-1,once,TGTGCCAGCAGCCCCGGTGGGCGGACTGAGGGTGAAGCTTTCTTT,CASSPGGRTEGEAFF
TRBV7-2,TRBD2,TRBJ2-7,.,TGTGCCAGCAGCCCGCTAGGCGGGGGGCTGTGGGAGCAGTACTTC,CASSPLGGGLWEQYF
TRBV29-1,.,TRBJ1-2,once,TGCAGCGTTCTCCGGGAAGACAGGGGCTACACCTTC,CSVLREDRGYTF
TRBV5-1,.,TRBJ1-4,.,TGCGCCAGCAGGGAATGGGGCGGAACAACTAATGAAAAACTGTTTTTT,CASREWGGTTNEKLFF
TRBV2,TRBD1,TRBJ1-5,.,TGTGCCAGCAGTGATGTACTACAGGGGGCGCCCGGTAAGCCCCAGCATTTT,CASSDVLQGAPGKPQHF
TRBV12-3/TRBV12-4,.,TRBJ2-7,.,TGTGCCAGCAGTGGGGACAATCCCTACGAGCAGTACTTC,CASSGDNPYEQYF
TRBV5-1,.,TRBJ1-1,few,TGCGCCAGCAGCTTGGAGGGCAGGGGATTCGAAACTTTCTTT,CASSLEGRGFETFF
TRBV6-5,.,TRBJ1-3,.,TGTGCCAGCAGTTACTCGTCGGGGGGAGGAAACACCATATATTTT,CASSYSSGGGNTIYF
TRBV6-2/TRBV6-3,.,TRBJ2-3,.,TGTGCCAGCAGTTACGGACGGGGGGCCGAGAGCACAGATACGCAGTATTTT,CASSYGRGAESTDTQYF
TRBV11-2,.,TRBJ2-3,.,TGTGCCAGCAGCTTGGGGGGAGATACGCAGTATTTT,CASSLGGDTQYF
TRBV6-5,TRBD1,TRBJ1-3,.,TGTGCCAGCAGTTACTTGAGACAGGGAGGAAACACCATATATTTT,CASSYLRQGGNTIYF
TRBV6-5,TRBD1,TRBJ1-6,.,TGTGCCACCCAGGGCGGGACAGGCAATTCACCCCTCCACTTT,CATQGGTGNSPLHF
TRBV6-5,.,TRBJ1-1,.,TGTGCCACCGAGGGGGGGCACATGAACACTGAAGCTTTCTTT,CATEGGHMNTEAFF
TRBV14,.,TRBJ1-2,.,TGTGCCAGCAGCCCCCTGTTTGCTCCGAGGAACTATGGCTACACCTTC,CASSPLFAPRNYGYTF
TRBV5-4,.,TRBJ1-1,.,TGTGCCAGCAGCTTGGGGTCCGGGAGGACTGAAGCTTTCTTT,CASSLGSGRTEAFF
TRBV6-6,.,TRBJ1-6,.,TGTGCCAGCAGTTACGCCGCAGGGAATAATTCACCCCTCCACTTT,CASSYAAGNNSPLHF
TRBV2,TRBD1,TRBJ2-7,once,TGTGCCAGCAGTGCGGACAGGTCCTACGAGCAGTACTTC,CASSADRSYEQYF
TRBV3-1/TRBV3-2,TRBD1,TRBJ1-4,.,TGTGCCAGCAGCCAAGGGGGTCTCGGACAGGGCTTTTCCGAAAAACTGTTTTTT,CASSQGGLGQGFSEKLFF
TRBV28,TRBD1,TRBJ1-6,.,TGTGCCAGCAGCGGCCGGGACAGGGGAATTAATTCACCCCTCCACTTT,CASSGRDRGINSPLHF
TRBV27,.,TRBJ1-5,.,TGTGCCAGCAGTCCAGGACAGTACAATCAGCCCCAGCATTTT,CASSPGQYNQPQHF
TRBV6-6,.,TRBJ1-1,.,TGTGCCAGCAGATTCACAGGGAACACTGAAGCTTTCTTT,CASRFTGNTEAFF
TRBV5-3,.,TRBJ1-2,.,TGTGCCAGAAGCTTGGGGCGAGGTGGCTACACCTTC,CARSLGRGGYTF
TRBV5-1,TRBD2,TRBJ2-5,.,TGCGCCAGCCAGGGACTAGCGGGGGGGCGAGAGACCCAGTACTTC,CASQGLAGGRETQYF
TRBV5-8,.,TRBJ2-3,.,TGTGCCAGCAGTCCTCTAGCTAGCACAGATACGCAGTATTTT,CASSPLASTDTQYF
TRBV2,.,TRBJ1-1,once,TGTGCCGGAGAGTCTGGATATCTGAACACTGAAGCTTTCTTT,CAGESGYLNTEAFF